The 29 T cell receptor beta chains below come from one sample, sequenced in a study of identical twins. MiXCR, run by TCRdb on the 5' RACE reads, gives a single entry per CDR3 protein. The sample carries about 240,000 distinct CDR3 sequences, 7.5% recorded once. In addition, the sample was reused for a study of yellow fever vaccine responses in identical twins.

Sequencing used CD8+ T cells sorted from blood. These receptors were collected from a young woman in good health.

V usage is TRBV29-1 and J usage is TRBJ1-1; D is undetermined. Germline CDR1 and CDR2: SQVTM and ANQGSEA. This CDR3 has 11 residues. Between the trimmed V and J ends, which lost 4 bases and 1 base, there was a span of 4 bases. The CDR3, as DNA: TGCAGCGTTGTAGAGAACACTGAAGCTTTCTTT. Residues: CSVVENTEAFF. Together with reference TRBV29-1 and TRBJ1-1, the CDR3 gives the full variable domain: SAVISQKPSRDICQRGTSLTIQCQVDSQVTMMFWYRQQPGQSLTLIATANQGSEATYESGFVIDKFPISRPNLTFSTLTVSNMSPEDSSIYLCSVVENTEAFFGQGTRLTVV.

This clonotype was seen a few times. V and J are TRBV9 and TRBJ1-1; possibly TRBD1 for D (5 bases). Deletions cut 0 bases from V and 4 bases from J, with 10 bases between. CDR3 length: 14 amino acids. Looked up from germline, CDR1 is SGDLS and CDR2 is YYNGEE. The chain's CDR3 is CASSVGDVGTEAFF. In nucleotides, the CDR3 is TGTGCCAGCAGCGTAGGGGACGTCGGCACTGAAGCTTTCTTT.

This clonotype was counted only a few times. The V gene is TRBV12-3 or TRBV12-4, the J gene TRBJ2-3; TRBD2 matches 8 bases. This CDR3 contains 16 residues. V shed 6 bases and J 5 bases; nucleotides not matched to a gene: 13. The CDR3 DNA reads as TGTGCCAGCAGCCCAAGAGGTACTAGCGGAAAAGATACGCAGTATTTT. Translating gives CASSPRGTSGKDTQYF.

This clonotype was counted many times. The J gene is TRBJ2-7, the V gene TRBV28, with D maybe TRBD2 (6 bases). CDR1 and CDR2 (germline): MDHEN, SYDVKM. The V end lost 7 bases, the J end lost 1 base, and 11 bases lay between the germline ends. CDR3 length: 13 amino acids. The CDR3 coding sequence is TGTGCCAGCACCCTGGGGGGTTCCTACGAGCAGTACTTC. This translates into CASTLGGSYEQYF.

This clonotype was detected a few times. The rearrangement joins TRBV10-3 to TRBJ1-1; 11 bases fit TRBD1. V shed 8 bases and J 2 bases; nucleotides not matched to a gene: 7. Germline CDR1 and CDR2: ENHRY and SYGVKD. This CDR3 is 15 amino acids long. DNA for the CDR3: TGTGCCATCCTCCGGACAGGGGGCGTAAACACTGAAGCTTTCTTT. This gives the protein CAILRTGGVNTEAFF.

In its sample, this clonotype was seen many times. CDR3 sequence: CASSLGSGRDQETQYF. Here the CDR3 DNA reads TGTGCCAGCAGCTTAGGATCGGGACGGGACCAAGAGACCCAGTACTTC. The chain couples TRBV7-9 to TRBJ2-5; D may match TRBD1 or TRBD2 (5 bases each). The ends were cut back, 1 base at V and 0 bases at J, with 12 bases in the middle. The germline V gene has CDR1 SEHNR and CDR2 FQNEAQ (reference sequence). The length of the CDR3 is 16 residues.

This clonotype turned up a few times. The CDR3 protein is CASSLEIRDEQYV. CDR3 DNA sequence: TGTGCCAGCAGCTTAGAGATCCGGGACGAGCAGTACGTC. The gene calls are TRBV7-8 and TRBJ2-7; D ambiguous. Trimming took 1 base from V and 5 from J, leaving 9 bases between them. Germline V CDR1 and CDR2: SGHVS, FQNEAQ. The CDR3 is 13 residues long.

This clonotype was found many times. The chain couples TRBV29-1 to TRBJ1-2; possibly TRBD1 for D (5 bases). The CDR3 has 11 amino acids. CDR1 SQVTM and CDR2 ANQGSEA come from the germline V gene. V lost 5 bases, J lost 8 bases, and 12 bases lay in between. CDR3 DNA sequence: TGCAGCGTTCCCGGGACCCGCGGCTACACCTTC. Encoded protein: CSVPGTRGYTF. Full variable domain (rest looked up from reference TRBV29-1 and TRBJ1-2): SAVISQKPSRDICQRGTSLTIQCQVDSQVTMMFWYRQQPGQSLTLIATANQGSEATYESGFVIDKFPISRPNLTFSTLTVSNMSPEDSSIYLCSVPGTRGYTFGSGTRLTVV.

This clonotype was observed many times. The J gene is TRBJ1-1, the V gene TRBV24-1, with a possible D match to TRBD1 (6 bases). The CDR3 length is 13 residues. The germline gives CDR1 KGHDR, CDR2 SFDVKD. V lost 3 bases, J lost 4 bases, and 8 bases lay in between. CDR3 sequence (DNA): TGTGCCACCAGTGATGTCAGGGGCACTGAAGCTTTCTTT. The encoded protein is CATSDVRGTEAFF.

This clonotype was detected only a few times. The V and J genes are TRBV5-1 and TRBJ1-4; tentative D call: TRBD1 (5 bases). V shed 0 bases and J shed 4 bases, with 10 bases lying between them. The CDR3 length is 15 residues. Germline CDR1 reads SGHRS; CDR2 reads YFSETQ. CDR3 in amino acids: CASSLVGGSNEKLFF. The CDR3 nucleotides read TGCGCCAGCAGCTTGGTCGGGGGAAGTAATGAAAAACTGTTTTTT.

The chain employs TRBV7-8 and TRBJ1-1; D gene unclear. With 10 bases removed from V and 0 bases from J, the gap between germline ends came to 12 bases. Germline CDR1 is SGHVS and CDR2 is FQNEAQ. The CDR3 totals 13 residues. CDR3 sequence reads: CATLALVNTEAFF. The CDR3 coding sequence is TGTGCCACCTTGGCGCTGGTGAACACTGAAGCTTTCTTT.

The V and J genes are TRBV5-1 and TRBJ2-1; possibly TRBD2 for D (6 bases). The V gene lost 1 base and the J gene lost 5 bases, with 16 bases spanning the gap. The germline V gene encodes CDR1 SGHRS and CDR2 YFSETQ. CDR3 size: 16 residues. The CDR3 spells CASSLKPAGPHNEQFF. CDR3 nucleotides: TGCGCCAGCAGCTTGAAACCCGCGGGGCCCCACAATGAGCAGTTCTTC. The full variable domain, its missing parts supplied by reference TRBV5-1 and TRBJ2-1, is KAGVTQTPRYLIKTRGQQVTLSCSPISGHRSVSWYQQTPGQGLQFLFEYFSETQRNKGNFPGRFSGRQFSNSRSEMNVSTLELGDSALYLCASSLKPAGPHNEQFFGPGTRLTVL.

The CDR3 DNA sequence: TGCGCCAGCAGCTTGGGGACAGGGGTTAAGGAGACCCAGTACTTC. Protein product: CASSLGTGVKETQYF. The chain carries TRBV5-1 and TRBJ2-5; 9 bases line up with TRBD1. CDR1 SGHRS and CDR2 YFSETQ come from the germline V gene. This CDR3 contains 15 residues. Germline trimming cut 0 bases from V and 5 bases from J; bases unmatched to any gene: 5.

This CDR3 is CASSSGGGAYEQYF. CDR3 nucleotides: TGTGCCAGCAGCTCCGGCGGGGGGGCCTACGAGCAGTACTTC. The rearrangement links TRBV6-1 to TRBJ2-7; TRBD2 agrees at 9 bases. CDR3 length: 14 residues. V dropped 6 bases and J dropped 2; count of bases not matched to a gene: 5. The germline V gene has CDR1 MNHNS and CDR2 SASEGT.

V gene TRBV7-2 combines with J gene TRBJ2-7; no clear D gene. This CDR3 comprises 16 residues. With 6 bases removed from V and 6 bases from J, the gap between germline ends came to 24 bases. CDR1 is SGHTA, CDR2 FQGNSA, per germline. CDR3 protein: CASSSNIISRTSEQYF. The DNA of the CDR3 is TGTGCCAGCAGTTCCAACATTATCTCTAGGACCTCCGAGCAGTACTTC.

This clonotype occurred many times. The chain joins TRBV12-3 or TRBV12-4 to TRBJ1-1, with D possibly TRBD1 on 6 matching bases. Deletions cut 1 base from V and 5 bases from J, with 11 bases between. The CDR3 loop spans 14 amino acids. The CDR3 DNA is TGTGCCAGCAGTTTAGAGCAGGGGAGGACTGAAGCTTTCTTT. As protein: CASSLEQGRTEAFF.

The J gene is TRBJ2-3, the V gene TRBV7-9, with a tentative D call TRBD2 (6 bases). The germline CDR1 and CDR2 sequences are SEHNR and FQNEAQ (reference sequence). With 5 bases removed from V and 0 bases from J, the gap between germline ends came to 15 bases. The CDR3 runs to 16 residues. CDR3 in DNA: TGTGCCAGCAGCGGCTGGCGGGGTGCTAGCACAGATACGCAGTATTTT. As protein: CASSGWRGASTDTQYF.

J is TRBJ2-7 and V is TRBV12-5; 12 nucleotides agree with TRBD2. V gave up 4 bases and J gave up 7 bases; unmatched junction bases: 11. CDR1 is LGHNT, CDR2 FRNRAP, per germline. CDR3 length: 16 residues. CDR3 loop: CASGSPGLAGRDEQYF. CDR3 bases: TGTGCTAGTGGTTCCCCCGGACTAGCGGGAAGGGATGAGCAGTACTTC.

The rearrangement links TRBV5-1 to TRBJ2-2; D gene unclear. The CDR3 contains 13 residues. V shed 4 bases and J shed 3 bases, with 7 bases lying between them. From germline, CDR1 is SGHRS and CDR2 YFSETQ. The CDR3 DNA follows: TGCGCCAGCAGCGCGTCCCACACCGGGGAGCTGTTTTTT. Residues: CASSASHTGELFF. Filled out from reference TRBV5-1 and TRBJ2-2, the complete variable domain reads KAGVTQTPRYLIKTRGQQVTLSCSPISGHRSVSWYQQTPGQGLQFLFEYFSETQRNKGNFPGRFSGRQFSNSRSEMNVSTLELGDSALYLCASSASHTGELFFGEGSRLTVL.

V gene TRBV4-2 combines with J gene TRBJ2-3; D unclear. Germline CDR1 LGHNA, CDR2 YNFKEQ. With 4 bases removed from V and 0 bases from J, the gap between germline ends came to 14 bases. The CDR3 sequence is 16 residues long. CDR3 nucleotides: TGTGCCAGCAGCCCCCGACCCGGGTCAAGCACAGATACGCAGTATTTT. Translation: CASSPRPGSSTDTQYF.

The V call is TRBV20-1, the J call TRBJ1-5; 7 bases line up with TRBD1. The CDR3 sequence is 14 residues long. Per the germline V gene, CDR1 is DFQATT and CDR2 is SNEGSKA (reference sequence). V trimming: 0 bases; J trimming: 4 bases; junction bases outside the gene matches: 3. The CDR3 region has the DNA TGCAGTGCTAGAGAGGCAGGGGGAAATCAGCCCCAGCATTTT. Its translation: CSAREAGGNQPQHF.

Many counts were recorded for this clonotype. The rearrangement joins TRBV21-1 to TRBJ2-7; TRBD1, the table's D call, lacks a check against the DNA. TRBV21-1 is designated a pseudogene. The CDR3 runs 14 residues. CDR3 region: CASSPGLSSYEQYV. The DNA for the CDR3 is TGTGCCAGCAGCCCGGGGTTGAGCTCCTACGAGCAGTACGTC.

This clonotype was counted many times. The chain links TRBV20-1 to TRBJ1-1; TRBD1 matches 7 bases. V trimming: 4 bases; J trimming: 3 bases; junction bases outside the gene matches: 2. The CDR3 is made up of 12 amino acids. The germline V gene encodes CDR1 DFQATT and CDR2 SNEGSKA (reference sequence). CDR3 sequence: CSAKTGDTEAFF. As DNA, the CDR3 is TGCAGTGCTAAAACAGGGGACACTGAAGCTTTCTTT.

This clonotype was counted at least ten times. J is TRBJ2-2 and V is TRBV29-1, with TRBD2 identical over 13 bases. This CDR3 is 15 amino acids long. V was pared by 7 bases and J by 6 bases, with 8 bases of the junction left unmatched. Germline CDR1 and CDR2: SQVTM and ANQGSEA. The CDR3 loop reads CSAEGLAGSSGELFF. The CDR3 nucleotides are TGCAGCGCTGAGGGACTAGCGGGAAGTTCCGGGGAGCTGTTTTTT.

This clonotype was seen at least ten times. The chain uses TRBV2 and TRBJ1-4, with 12 nucleotides matching TRBD1. This CDR3 spans 14 amino acids. V shed 7 bases, J shed 10 bases, and the junction held 7 bases outside the gene matches. Germline-derived CDR1 and CDR2 are SNHLY and FYNNEI. The CDR3 region has the DNA TGTGCCAGCATCCCTGGGACAGGGGGCCCAAAACTGTTTTTT. Amino acid sequence: CASIPGTGGPKLFF.

This clonotype was seen ten or more times. The chain links TRBV9 to TRBJ2-1, with 11 bases that match TRBD2. Germline V lookup: CDR1 SGDLS, CDR2 YYNGEE. This CDR3 spans 17 amino acids. Trimming cost V 2 bases and J 3 bases; bases outside gene matches: 7. DNA of the CDR3: TGTGCCAGCAGCGTCGGGACTAGCGGAGCCGTCTACAATGAGCAGTTCTTC. Its protein is CASSVGTSGAVYNEQFF.

This clonotype was counted ten times or more. The chain combines TRBV29-1 with TRBJ2-3; 7 nucleotides match TRBD2. The CDR3 extends over 17 amino acids. J was trimmed by 5 bases and V by 1 base; bases with no gene match: 15. Germline lookup yields CDR1 SQVTM and CDR2 ANQGSEA. The CDR3 DNA sequence: TGCAGCGTTGAAGGAGGGGAACTGGCGGGAGTAATAGATACGCAGTATTTT. The encoded protein is CSVEGGELAGVIDTQYF.

This clonotype was seen ten or more times. CDR3 protein: CASSPASEQFF. As DNA, the CDR3 is TGTGCCAGCAGTCCGGCTAGCGAGCAGTTCTTC. The rearrangement joins TRBV12-3 or TRBV12-4 to TRBJ2-1; TRBD2 is a possible D gene (5 bases). Trimming removed 5 bases at V and 10 bases at J, with 9 bases between. The CDR3 contains 11 residues.

At least ten counts were recorded for this clonotype. The V call is TRBV4-1, the J call TRBJ2-2; the D is unclear. The germline V gene encodes CDR1 MGHRA and CDR2 YSYEKL. The CDR3 covers 14 residues. V gave up 1 base and J gave up 3 bases, with 6 bases separating them. The CDR3 loop is CASSQAPDTGELFF. The DNA for the CDR3 is TGCGCCAGCAGCCAAGCCCCGGACACCGGGGAGCTGTTTTTT.